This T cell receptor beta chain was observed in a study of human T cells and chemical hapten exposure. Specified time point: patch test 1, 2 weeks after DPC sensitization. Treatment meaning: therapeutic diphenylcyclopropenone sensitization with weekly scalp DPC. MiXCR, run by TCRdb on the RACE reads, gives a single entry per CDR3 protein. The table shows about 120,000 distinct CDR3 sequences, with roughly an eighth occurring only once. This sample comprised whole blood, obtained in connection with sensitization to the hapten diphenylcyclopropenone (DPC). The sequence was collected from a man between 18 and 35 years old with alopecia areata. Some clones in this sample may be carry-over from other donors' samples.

This CDR3 reads CAISESSGSNYGYTF. CDR3 coding DNA: TGTGCCATCAGTGAGTCGTCCGGGTCTAACTATGGCTACACCTTC. The rearrangement joins TRBV10-3 to TRBJ1-2; D is ambiguous. V lost 0 bases and J lost 0, with 8 bases in between. CDR1 is ENHRY, CDR2 SYGVKD, per germline. This CDR3 comprises 15 residues.